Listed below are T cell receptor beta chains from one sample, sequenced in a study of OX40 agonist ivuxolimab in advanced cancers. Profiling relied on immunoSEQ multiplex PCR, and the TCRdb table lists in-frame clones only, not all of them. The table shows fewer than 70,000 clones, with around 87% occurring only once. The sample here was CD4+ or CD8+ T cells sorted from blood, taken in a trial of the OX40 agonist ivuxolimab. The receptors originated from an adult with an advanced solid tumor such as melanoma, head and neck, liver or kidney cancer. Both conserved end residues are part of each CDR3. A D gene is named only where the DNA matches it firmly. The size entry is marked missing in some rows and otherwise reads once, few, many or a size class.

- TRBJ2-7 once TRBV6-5 CASSYAGYVYEQYF TGTGCCAGCAGTTACGCAGGGTATGTCTACGAGCAGTACTTC
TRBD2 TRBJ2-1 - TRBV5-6 CASSFLLAGVREQFF TGTGCCAGCAGCTTCTTACTAGCGGGAGTTCGTGAGCAGTTCTTC
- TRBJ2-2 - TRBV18 CASSPGLLNTGELFF TGTGCCAGCTCACCGGGACTGCTGAACACCGGGGAGCTGTTTTTT
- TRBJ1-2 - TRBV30 CAWSPKNGPSRGYTF TGTGCCTGGAGTCCAAAAAATGGGCCGTCCCGCGGCTACACCTTC
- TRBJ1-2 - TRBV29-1 CSVEGGIYGYTF TGCAGCGTTGAAGGGGGGATCTATGGCTACACCTTC
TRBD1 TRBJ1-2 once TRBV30 CAWSGTGGGYTF TGTGCCTGGAGTGGGACAGGGGGCGGCTACACCTTC
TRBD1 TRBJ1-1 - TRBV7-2 CASSHSGTANTEAFF TGTGCCAGCAGCCATTCCGGGACAGCGAACACTGAAGCTTTCTTT
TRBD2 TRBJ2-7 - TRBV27 CASRLAGGTVEQYF TGTGCCAGCCGACTAGCGGGGGGAACCGTCGAGCAGTACTTC
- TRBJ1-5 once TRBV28 CASSGPGYQPQHF TGTGCCAGCAGTGGGCCGGGCTATCAGCCCCAGCATTTT
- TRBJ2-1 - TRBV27 CASSLSAGLWNEQFF TGTGCCAGCAGTTTATCAGCGGGTCTTTGGAATGAGCAGTTCTTC
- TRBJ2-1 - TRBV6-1 CASKFLQGNEQFF TGTGCCAGCAAGTTCTTACAGGGCAATGAGCAGTTCTTC
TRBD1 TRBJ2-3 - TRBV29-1 CSVGQATSTDTQYF TGCAGCGTGGGACAGGCTACTAGCACAGATACGCAGTATTTT
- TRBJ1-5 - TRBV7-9 CASSPPNQPQHF TGTGCCAGCAGCCCCCCCAATCAGCCCCAGCATTTT
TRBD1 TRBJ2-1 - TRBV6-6 CASSYQQGAAEQFF TGTGCCAGCAGTTACCAGCAGGGGGCGGCTGAGCAGTTCTTC
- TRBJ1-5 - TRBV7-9 CASSLSVERAGVQPQHF TGTGCCAGCAGCTTATCTGTAGAACGGGCCGGAGTCCAGCCCCAGCATTTT
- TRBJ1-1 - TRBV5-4 CASSLMADTEAFF TGTGCCAGCAGCTTGATGGCGGACACTGAAGCTTTCTTT
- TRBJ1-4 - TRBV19 CASSISVSNEKLFF TGTGCCAGTAGTATTTCAGTCAGCAATGAAAAACTGTTTTTT
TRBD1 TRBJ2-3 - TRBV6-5 CASSYGQGGIDTQYF TGTGCCAGCAGTTACGGACAGGGGGGGATAGATACGCAGTATTTT
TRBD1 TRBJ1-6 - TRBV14 CASSQGSRGRAALHF TGTGCCAGCAGCCAAGGGTCCAGGGGGCGGGCGGCCCTCCACTTT
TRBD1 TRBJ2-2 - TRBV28 CASSSPGTGERGELFF TGTGCCAGCAGTTCGCCCGGGACAGGGGAGAGGGGGGAGCTGTTTTTT
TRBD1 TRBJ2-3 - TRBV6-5 CASSLGGSTDTQYF TGTGCCAGCTCCTTAGGGGGCAGCACAGATACGCAGTATTTT
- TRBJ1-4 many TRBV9 CASSGRGGEEKLFF TGTGCCAGCAGCGGAAGGGGAGGAGAAGAAAAACTGTTTTTT
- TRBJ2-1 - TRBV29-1 CSVVRQLHNEQFF TGCAGCGTTGTGCGTCAGCTACACAATGAGCAGTTCTTC
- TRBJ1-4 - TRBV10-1 CASSEAGGEKLFF TGCGCCAGCAGTGAAGCTGGTGGTGAAAAACTGTTTTTT
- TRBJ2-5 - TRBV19 CASSIARGQETQYF TGTGCCAGTAGTATAGCCAGGGGCCAAGAGACCCAGTACTTC
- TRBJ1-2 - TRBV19 CAATEPDGVAGYTF TGTGCCGCCACGGAGCCGGACGGGGTTGCGGGCTACACCTTC
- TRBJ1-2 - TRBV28 CASGPARPTNYGYTF TGTGCCAGCGGGCCTGCTCGACCGACTAACTATGGCTACACCTTC
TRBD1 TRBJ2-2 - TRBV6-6 CASGTANTGELFF TGTGCCAGCGGGACAGCGAACACCGGGGAGCTGTTTTTT
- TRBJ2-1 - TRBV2 CASSERSATLSYNEQFF TGTGCCAGCAGTGAAAGGAGTGCCACTCTATCCTACAATGAGCAGTTCTTC